This is a list of T cell receptor beta chains from one sample in a study of cytomegalovirus exposure and HLA in healthy donors. Here immunoSEQ multiplex PCR was the method, and the copy in TCRdb shows in-frame clones only, minus some. This repertoire includes about 76,000 clones. Sequenced material: PBMCs. These TCRs come from a woman between 35 and 50 years old in good health and CMV-seropositive. CDR3s include the opening cysteine and the closing phenylalanine or tryptophan. The D gene is left open where the match is weak.

j_call d_call v_call cdr3_aa cdr3_nt
TRBJ1-2 - TRBV9 CASSVVVGYTF TGTGCCAGCAGCGTAGTAGTTGGCTACACCTTC
TRBJ2-1 - TRBV4-1 CASSQDPTGVSQFF TGCGCCAGCAGCCAAGACCCCACGGGGGTTTCGCAGTTCTTC
TRBJ1-2 - TRBV27 CASSLSPGGGYTF TGTGCCAGCAGTTTAAGTCCAGGAGGAGGCTACACCTTC
TRBJ1-1 - TRBV25-1 CASTRENSDTEAFF TGTGCCAGCACGAGGGAAAATTCGGACACTGAAGCTTTCTTT
TRBJ1-2 - TRBV21-1 CASSKVQRDMGWYGYTF TGTGCCAGCAGCAAAGTACAGAGGGACATGGGATGGTATGGCTACACCTTC
TRBJ2-7 TRBD1 TRBV11-1 CASTPNRDRGPSYF TGTGCCAGCACTCCTAACCGGGACAGGGGGCCTTCTTACTTC
TRBJ2-2 TRBD2 TRBV7-6 CASSSSSGSLRELFF TGTGCCAGCAGCTCCTCTAGCGGGAGCTTGAGGGAGCTGTTTTTT
TRBJ1-2 - TRBV7-2 CASSFEGIAGYTF TGTGCCAGCAGCTTCGAGGGAATTGCTGGCTACACCTTC
TRBJ1-5 - TRBV2 CASNRVGNQPQHF TGTGCCAGCAACAGGGTGGGCAATCAGCCCCAGCATTTT
TRBJ2-5 - TRBV27 CASRHRGWETQYF TGTGCCAGCAGACATAGAGGTTGGGAGACCCAGTACTTC
TRBJ1-1 - TRBV6-8 CASSYRGQTNTEAFF TGTGCCAGCAGTTACCGGGGACAAACGAACACTGAAGCTTTCTTT
TRBJ2-7 TRBD1 TRBV7-2 CASSATTTGVEQYF TGTGCCAGCAGCGCAACCACGACAGGGGTCGAGCAGTACTTC
TRBJ2-4 TRBD2 TRBV6-1 CASSEGRLAGILGIQYF TGTGCCAGCAGTGAAGGAAGGCTAGCGGGGATCTTAGGCATTCAGTACTTC
TRBJ2-5 TRBD1 TRBV7-2 CASSRPSPGQGRETQYF TGTGCCAGCAGCCGACCTTCCCCGGGACAGGGGAGAGAGACCCAGTACTTC
TRBJ2-3 TRBD2 TRBV5-1 CASSLGTSGRTDTQYF TGCGCCAGCAGCTTGGGGACTAGCGGGAGGACAGATACGCAGTATTTT
TRBJ2-7 - TRBV5-6 CASSFGGPRTDYEQYF TGTGCCAGCAGCTTCGGAGGCCCCAGGACAGACTACGAGCAGTACTTC
TRBJ2-1 TRBD2 TRBV11-1 CASSRTSGTSFYNEQFF TGTGCCAGCAGCCGAACCTCCGGGACTAGCTTTTACAATGAGCAGTTCTTC
TRBJ1-5 - TRBV28 CASSFYGGGRDQPQHF TGTGCCAGCAGTTTTTATGGGGGAGGGAGGGATCAGCCCCAGCATTTT
TRBJ1-5 - TRBV19 CASSLKAREGNQPQHF TGTGCCAGTAGTCTAAAAGCCAGGGAGGGCAATCAGCCCCAGCATTTT
TRBJ2-7 - TRBV10-2 CASSLSYEQYF TGCGCCAGCAGTCTCTCCTACGAGCAGTACTTC
TRBJ2-7 TRBD1 TRBV2 CASSEVTAGTDSEQYF TGTGCCAGCAGTGAAGTAACTGCCGGGACAGACTCCGAGCAGTACTTC
TRBJ1-5 TRBD1 TRBV6-1 CASSELVGTANQPQHF TGTGCCAGCAGTGAATTGGTTGGGACAGCTAATCAGCCCCAGCATTTT
TRBJ2-1 TRBD1 TRBV5-1 CASSTRPGLGTGNEQFF TGCGCCAGCAGCACCCGGCCGGGACTGGGGACAGGCAATGAGCAGTTCTTC
TRBJ2-1 - TRBV20-1 CVARGNEQFF TGCGTGGCTCGGGGGAATGAGCAGTTCTTC
TRBJ2-1 TRBD2 TRBV7-7 CASSFAPGSSGSTGYNEQFF TGTGCTAGCAGCTTCGCTCCGGGGTCTAGCGGGAGCACCGGGTACAATGAGCAGTTCTTC
TRBJ2-3 TRBD1 TRBV5-1 CASSTSTGGSTDTQYF TGCGCCAGCAGCACCTCGACAGGGGGGAGCACAGATACGCAGTATTTT
TRBJ2-1 TRBD2 TRBV27 CATLAGSNEQFF TGTGCCACCCTAGCGGGATCCAATGAGCAGTTCTTC
TRBJ1-2 TRBD1 TRBV9 CASSIRDRGLSYTF TGTGCCAGCAGCATCCGGGACAGGGGACTCTCTTACACCTTC
TRBJ2-3 - TRBV5-8 CASSLLADTQYF TGTGCCAGCAGCTTGCTCGCAGATACGCAGTATTTT
TRBJ1-1 TRBD1 TRBV5-8 CASSRDRGNTEAFF TGTGCCAGCAGCCGGGACAGGGGGAACACTGAAGCTTTCTTT
TRBJ1-5 - TRBV6-6 CASSNTQGTEPQHF TGTGCCAGCAGTAACACCCAGGGCACGGAGCCCCAGCATTTT
TRBJ1-5 TRBD1 TRBV27 CASSPGQARLPDQPQHF TGTGCCAGCAGCCCGGGACAGGCCCGGCTTCCGGATCAGCCCCAGCATTTT
TRBJ2-7 - TRBV6-1 CASTPGEEQYF TGTGCCAGCACACCAGGGGAAGAGCAGTACTTC
TRBJ1-1 TRBD1 TRBV14 CASSVATQGAEAFF TGTGCCAGCAGCGTCGCGACACAGGGGGCTGAAGCTTTCTTT
TRBJ1-6 TRBD1 TRBV6-5 CASSDREGESPLHF TGTGCCAGCAGCGACAGGGAAGGGGAATCACCCCTCCACTTT
TRBJ2-7 - TRBV2 CASRVVRGGYEQYF TGTGCCAGCAGGGTGGTCAGGGGTGGCTACGAGCAGTACTTC
TRBJ2-2 TRBD2 TRBV11-2 CASSPHAAGGAGELFF TGTGCCAGCAGCCCTCACGCCGCGGGGGGGGCCGGGGAGCTGTTTTTT
TRBJ2-3 TRBD2 TRBV6-1 CASSELLAGGRGDTQYF TGTGCCAGCAGTGAACTACTAGCGGGGGGGCGTGGAGATACGCAGTATTTT
TRBJ1-1 - TRBV7-2 CASSLGQWDAEAFF TGTGCCAGCAGCCTGGGACAATGGGACGCTGAAGCTTTCTTT
TRBJ2-5 - TRBV11-3 CASSSTSRGGQYF TGTGCCAGCAGCTCGACCTCGCGGGGCGGGCAGTACTTC
TRBJ2-7 TRBD2 TRBV29-1 CSVDGTSGEQYF TGCAGCGTTGACGGGACTAGCGGCGAGCAGTACTTC
TRBJ1-3 - TRBV7-3 CASSRGRPGNTIYF TGTGCCAGCAGCCGAGGGAGGCCTGGAAACACCATATATTTT
TRBJ1-1 TRBD1 TRBV2 CASSVDRGTEAFF TGTGCCAGCAGCGTGGACAGGGGCACTGAAGCTTTCTTT
TRBJ2-1 - TRBV4-3 CASSQGGLLPYNEQFF TGCGCCAGCAGCCAGGGGGGACTCCTACCCTACAATGAGCAGTTCTTC
TRBJ1-1 - TRBV4-1 CASSPIAGEAFF TGCGCCAGCAGCCCCATCGCGGGCGAAGCTTTCTTT
TRBJ2-7 TRBD2 TRBV7-6 CASSVTSGATYEQYF TGTGCCAGCAGCGTCACTAGCGGGGCCACCTACGAGCAGTACTTC
TRBJ2-7 TRBD1 TRBV6-5 CASSYSTGGWYEQYF TGTGCCAGCAGTTACTCAACAGGGGGGTGGTACGAGCAGTACTTC
TRBJ1-2 - TRBV5-4 CGFAGAGYGYTF TGTGGTTTCGCAGGGGCTGGCTATGGCTACACCTTC
TRBJ1-1 - TRBV5-4 CASSLGTGRGNTEAFF TGTGCCAGCAGCTTGGGAACAGGGAGGGGGAACACTGAAGCTTTCTTT